This is a list of T cell receptor beta chains from one sample in a study of PD-L1 blockade in urothelial cancer. Assay: immunoSEQ multiplex PCR; the TCRdb copy retains only in-frame clones and omits some. The profile shows roughly 47,000 clones, around 74% of them singletons. This specimen consisted of PBMCs, obtained around atezolizumab (anti-PD-L1) treatment. All receptors derive from a man aged 65 to 85 with urothelial cancer. Each CDR3 is given with its conserved first and last residue. Each record gives: V gene, D gene, clone size, J gene, CDR3 DNA, CDR3 protein. A D gene is named only where the DNA matches it firmly. Clone size is given for some rows only: seen once, a few or many times, or a class if the clone is expanded.

V gene: TRBV19; D gene: TRBD1; clone size: -; J gene: TRBJ1-5; CDR3 DNA: TGTGCCAGTAGTGGGACAGGGGGCATACAGCCCCAGCATTTT; CDR3 protein: CASSGTGGIQPQHF
V gene: TRBV5-1; D gene: TRBD1; clone size: -; J gene: TRBJ2-4; CDR3 DNA: TGCGCCAGCAGCTTACAGGGGGCCCAAAACATTCAGTACTTC; CDR3 protein: CASSLQGAQNIQYF
V gene: TRBV6-1; D gene: TRBD1; clone size: -; J gene: TRBJ2-7; CDR3 DNA: TGTGCCAGCAGTGAAGTTAGGACAGGGGAATACGAGCAGTACTTC; CDR3 protein: CASSEVRTGEYEQYF
V gene: TRBV7-8; D gene: TRBD1; clone size: -; J gene: TRBJ1-3; CDR3 DNA: TGTGCCAGCAGCATAACAGGGGGCATTGGAAACACCATATATTTT; CDR3 protein: CASSITGGIGNTIYF
V gene: TRBV7-9; D gene: -; clone size: -; J gene: TRBJ2-2; CDR3 DNA: TGTGCCAGCAGTCTTGCGGGGCCCGGGGAGCTGTTTTTT; CDR3 protein: CASSLAGPGELFF
V gene: TRBV6-5; D gene: TRBD1; clone size: -; J gene: TRBJ1-1; CDR3 DNA: TGTGCCAGCACCGGACAGGGCCTTGAAGCTTTCTTT; CDR3 protein: CASTGQGLEAFF
V gene: TRBV5-4; D gene: TRBD1; clone size: -; J gene: TRBJ1-1; CDR3 DNA: TGTGCCAGCAGCTCCGGGGACAGGGGGACTGAAGCTTTCTTT; CDR3 protein: CASSSGDRGTEAFF
V gene: TRBV19; D gene: TRBD2; clone size: -; J gene: TRBJ2-7; CDR3 DNA: TGTGCCAGTAGTTCCATGGGTAGCGGGAGGGCCTCCTACGAGCAGTACTTC; CDR3 protein: CASSSMGSGRASYEQYF
V gene: TRBV4-1; D gene: -; clone size: few; J gene: TRBJ1-2; CDR3 DNA: TGCGCCAGCAGCCGCTTAGCCGGCGTACGTCAAGCTGGCGGCTACACCTTC; CDR3 protein: CASSRLAGVRQAGGYTF
V gene: TRBV7-2; D gene: TRBD1; clone size: -; J gene: TRBJ1-1; CDR3 DNA: TGTGCCAGCAGCTTATCGGCGACAGGGGAAGCTTTCTTT; CDR3 protein: CASSLSATGEAFF
V gene: TRBV2; D gene: TRBD2; clone size: -; J gene: TRBJ2-1; CDR3 DNA: TGTGCCAGCGGGGAAACCCCAGTTTGGGAGGGGTCCTACAATGAGCAGTTCTTC; CDR3 protein: CASGETPVWEGSYNEQFF
V gene: TRBV30; D gene: -; clone size: many; J gene: TRBJ2-1; CDR3 DNA: TGTGCCTGGAGCGGGACTTCCTACAATGAGCAGTTCTTC; CDR3 protein: CAWSGTSYNEQFF
V gene: TRBV9; D gene: TRBD2; clone size: -; J gene: TRBJ2-3; CDR3 DNA: TGTGCCAGCAGCCCTATAGCGGGAGGAGGGGATACGCAGTATTTT; CDR3 protein: CASSPIAGGGDTQYF
V gene: TRBV19; D gene: -; clone size: few; J gene: TRBJ2-1; CDR3 DNA: TGTGCCAGTAGTATTATCTACCCGAATATTTACAATGAGCAGTTCTTC; CDR3 protein: CASSIIYPNIYNEQFF
V gene: TRBV19; D gene: TRBD2; clone size: -; J gene: TRBJ2-1; CDR3 DNA: TGTGCCAGTAGTCCACTAGCGGGAGTGTTGGATGAGCAGTTCTTC; CDR3 protein: CASSPLAGVLDEQFF
V gene: TRBV6-6; D gene: -; clone size: once; J gene: TRBJ1-1; CDR3 DNA: TGTGCCACAGAAAGTAGCCGGGGAGCTGAAGCTTTCTTT; CDR3 protein: CATESSRGAEAFF